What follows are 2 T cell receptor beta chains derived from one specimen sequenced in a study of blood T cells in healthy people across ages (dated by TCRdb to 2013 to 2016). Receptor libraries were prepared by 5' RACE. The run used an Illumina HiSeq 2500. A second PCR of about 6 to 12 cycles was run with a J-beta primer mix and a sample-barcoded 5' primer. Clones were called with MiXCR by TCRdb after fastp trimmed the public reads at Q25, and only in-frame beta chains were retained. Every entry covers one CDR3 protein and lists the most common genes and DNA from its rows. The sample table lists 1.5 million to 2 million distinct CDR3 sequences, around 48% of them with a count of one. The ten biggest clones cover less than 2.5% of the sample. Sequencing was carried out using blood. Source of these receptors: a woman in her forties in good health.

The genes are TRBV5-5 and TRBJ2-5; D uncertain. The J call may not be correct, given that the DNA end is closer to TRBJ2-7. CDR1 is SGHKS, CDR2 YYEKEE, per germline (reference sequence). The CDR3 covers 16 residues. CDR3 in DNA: TGTGCCAGCAGCATTGTTCCCTTAAGTGGTGCAGGCGAGCAGTACTTC. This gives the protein CASSIVPLSGAGEQYF.

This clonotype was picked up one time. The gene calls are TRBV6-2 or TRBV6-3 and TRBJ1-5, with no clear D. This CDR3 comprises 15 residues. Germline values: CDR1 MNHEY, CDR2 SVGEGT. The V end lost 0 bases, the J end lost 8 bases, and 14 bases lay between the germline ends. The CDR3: CASSYSLAPREPQHF. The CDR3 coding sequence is TGTGCCAGCAGTTACTCCCTCGCTCCGAGGGAGCCCCAGCATTTT.